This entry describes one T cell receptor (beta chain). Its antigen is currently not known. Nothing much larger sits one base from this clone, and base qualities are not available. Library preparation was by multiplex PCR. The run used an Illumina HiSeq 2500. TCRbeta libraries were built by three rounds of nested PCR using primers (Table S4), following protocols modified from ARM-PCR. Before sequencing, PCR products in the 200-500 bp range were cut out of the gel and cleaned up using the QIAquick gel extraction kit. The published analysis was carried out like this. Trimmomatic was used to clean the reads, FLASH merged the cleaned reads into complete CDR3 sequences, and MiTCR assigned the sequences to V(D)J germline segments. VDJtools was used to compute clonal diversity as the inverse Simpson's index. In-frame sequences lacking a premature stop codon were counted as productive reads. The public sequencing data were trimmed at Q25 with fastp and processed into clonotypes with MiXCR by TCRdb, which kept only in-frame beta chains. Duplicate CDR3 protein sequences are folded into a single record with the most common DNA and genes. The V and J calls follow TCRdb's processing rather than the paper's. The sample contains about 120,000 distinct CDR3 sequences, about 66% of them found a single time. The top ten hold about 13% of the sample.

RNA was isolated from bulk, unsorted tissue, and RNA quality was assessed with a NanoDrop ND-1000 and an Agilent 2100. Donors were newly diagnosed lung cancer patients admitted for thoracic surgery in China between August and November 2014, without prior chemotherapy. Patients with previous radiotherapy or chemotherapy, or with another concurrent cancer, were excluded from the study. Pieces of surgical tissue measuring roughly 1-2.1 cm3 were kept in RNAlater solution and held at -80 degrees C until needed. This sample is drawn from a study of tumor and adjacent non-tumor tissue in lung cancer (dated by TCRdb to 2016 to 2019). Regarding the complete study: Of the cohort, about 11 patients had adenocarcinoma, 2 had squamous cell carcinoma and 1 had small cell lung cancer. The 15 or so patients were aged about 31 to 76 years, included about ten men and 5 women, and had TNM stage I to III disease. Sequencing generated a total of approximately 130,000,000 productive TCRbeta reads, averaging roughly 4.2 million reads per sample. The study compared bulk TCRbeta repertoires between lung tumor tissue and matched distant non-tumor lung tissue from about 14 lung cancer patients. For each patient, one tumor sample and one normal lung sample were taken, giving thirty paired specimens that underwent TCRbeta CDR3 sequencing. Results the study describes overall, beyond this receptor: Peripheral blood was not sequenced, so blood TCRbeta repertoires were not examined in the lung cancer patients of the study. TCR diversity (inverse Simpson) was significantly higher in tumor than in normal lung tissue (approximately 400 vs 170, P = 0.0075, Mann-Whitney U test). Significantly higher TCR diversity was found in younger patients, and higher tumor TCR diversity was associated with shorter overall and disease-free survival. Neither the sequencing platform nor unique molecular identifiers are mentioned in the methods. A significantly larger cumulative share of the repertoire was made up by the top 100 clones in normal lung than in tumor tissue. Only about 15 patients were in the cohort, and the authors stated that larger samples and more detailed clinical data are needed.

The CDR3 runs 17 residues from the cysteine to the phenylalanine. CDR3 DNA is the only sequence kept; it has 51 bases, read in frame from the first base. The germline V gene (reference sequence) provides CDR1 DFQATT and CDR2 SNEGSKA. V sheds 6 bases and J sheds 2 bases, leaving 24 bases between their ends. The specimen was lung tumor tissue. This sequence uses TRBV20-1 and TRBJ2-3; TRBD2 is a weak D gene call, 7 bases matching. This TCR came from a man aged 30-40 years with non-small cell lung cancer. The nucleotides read TGCAGTGCAGTGCCAGGGGTGGCGGGAGCATTCACAGATACGCAGTATTTT. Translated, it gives CSAVPGVAGAFTDTQYF.